This T cell receptor beta chain is from a study of neurological immune-mediated disorders. This clonotype occurred many times. Synthesis of cDNA was accomplished via 5'RACE employing 10-nucleotide random UMIs. The yield of each sequencing run was over 170 million TCR-beta sequences from 15-18 subjects. TCRdb recomputed calls from the 5' RACE reads with MiXCR, one row per CDR3 protein. The sample consists of some 30,000 distinct CDR3 sequences, roughly 25% of them appearing once. Sorted libraries drew on approximately 940,000 CD4+ or CD8+ T cells. Per germline, CDR1 DFQATT and CDR2 SNEGSKA (reference sequence). V was cut by 6 bases and J by 1 base, with 17 bases left in between. The CDR3 is 15 amino acids.

The chain links TRBV20-1 to TRBJ2-3; D remains unclear. The sequenced material came from CD4+ T cells from blood. The TCR originated in a man aged 45-65 years with HTLV-1-associated myelopathy (HAM/TSP). The DNA for the CDR3 is TGCAGTGCCCCGTCGCCTGGAACCCGCACAGATACGCAGTATTTT. This encodes CSAPSPGTRTDTQYF.